The subject of this entry is one TCR beta chain. Antigen unknown. V lost 6 bases to trimming and J lost 1 base, with 16 bases between them. The CDR3 has 15 amino acids. Germline CDR1 is MRHNA and CDR2 is SNTAGT. Patients got ipilimumab 1 mg/kg beginning 14 to 28 days post-transplant. Patients got 3 mg/kg IV nivolumab weeks 1, 4, 7, 10, then biweekly through week 26. These data originate in a study of ipilimumab plus nivolumab after autologous stem cell transplantation. Study summary: Typical patient got 5 or 6 ipilimumab doses and about eight nivolumab doses (median).

Whole-study results and caveats: TCR repertoire, Treg phenotype and gut microbiota reportedly support more study of this approach.

Clones were read by immunoSEQ multiplex PCR, and TCRdb kept only the in-frame ones, dropping some. The sample gives roughly 16,000 clones, 79% of which show up once; roughly 35% is in the top ten. Sequencing was performed on PBMCs, taken in a trial of ipilimumab plus nivolumab as post-transplant consolidation. The V call is TRBV6-4, the J call TRBJ2-7; a possible D gene is TRBD1 (6 bases). The sequence derives from a male donor with diffuse large B-cell lymphoma. For the CDR3, the DNA is TGTGCCAGCAGCCAAGGGGGTGGGCGGTCCTACGAGCAGTACTTC. Protein: CASSQGGGRSYEQYF.